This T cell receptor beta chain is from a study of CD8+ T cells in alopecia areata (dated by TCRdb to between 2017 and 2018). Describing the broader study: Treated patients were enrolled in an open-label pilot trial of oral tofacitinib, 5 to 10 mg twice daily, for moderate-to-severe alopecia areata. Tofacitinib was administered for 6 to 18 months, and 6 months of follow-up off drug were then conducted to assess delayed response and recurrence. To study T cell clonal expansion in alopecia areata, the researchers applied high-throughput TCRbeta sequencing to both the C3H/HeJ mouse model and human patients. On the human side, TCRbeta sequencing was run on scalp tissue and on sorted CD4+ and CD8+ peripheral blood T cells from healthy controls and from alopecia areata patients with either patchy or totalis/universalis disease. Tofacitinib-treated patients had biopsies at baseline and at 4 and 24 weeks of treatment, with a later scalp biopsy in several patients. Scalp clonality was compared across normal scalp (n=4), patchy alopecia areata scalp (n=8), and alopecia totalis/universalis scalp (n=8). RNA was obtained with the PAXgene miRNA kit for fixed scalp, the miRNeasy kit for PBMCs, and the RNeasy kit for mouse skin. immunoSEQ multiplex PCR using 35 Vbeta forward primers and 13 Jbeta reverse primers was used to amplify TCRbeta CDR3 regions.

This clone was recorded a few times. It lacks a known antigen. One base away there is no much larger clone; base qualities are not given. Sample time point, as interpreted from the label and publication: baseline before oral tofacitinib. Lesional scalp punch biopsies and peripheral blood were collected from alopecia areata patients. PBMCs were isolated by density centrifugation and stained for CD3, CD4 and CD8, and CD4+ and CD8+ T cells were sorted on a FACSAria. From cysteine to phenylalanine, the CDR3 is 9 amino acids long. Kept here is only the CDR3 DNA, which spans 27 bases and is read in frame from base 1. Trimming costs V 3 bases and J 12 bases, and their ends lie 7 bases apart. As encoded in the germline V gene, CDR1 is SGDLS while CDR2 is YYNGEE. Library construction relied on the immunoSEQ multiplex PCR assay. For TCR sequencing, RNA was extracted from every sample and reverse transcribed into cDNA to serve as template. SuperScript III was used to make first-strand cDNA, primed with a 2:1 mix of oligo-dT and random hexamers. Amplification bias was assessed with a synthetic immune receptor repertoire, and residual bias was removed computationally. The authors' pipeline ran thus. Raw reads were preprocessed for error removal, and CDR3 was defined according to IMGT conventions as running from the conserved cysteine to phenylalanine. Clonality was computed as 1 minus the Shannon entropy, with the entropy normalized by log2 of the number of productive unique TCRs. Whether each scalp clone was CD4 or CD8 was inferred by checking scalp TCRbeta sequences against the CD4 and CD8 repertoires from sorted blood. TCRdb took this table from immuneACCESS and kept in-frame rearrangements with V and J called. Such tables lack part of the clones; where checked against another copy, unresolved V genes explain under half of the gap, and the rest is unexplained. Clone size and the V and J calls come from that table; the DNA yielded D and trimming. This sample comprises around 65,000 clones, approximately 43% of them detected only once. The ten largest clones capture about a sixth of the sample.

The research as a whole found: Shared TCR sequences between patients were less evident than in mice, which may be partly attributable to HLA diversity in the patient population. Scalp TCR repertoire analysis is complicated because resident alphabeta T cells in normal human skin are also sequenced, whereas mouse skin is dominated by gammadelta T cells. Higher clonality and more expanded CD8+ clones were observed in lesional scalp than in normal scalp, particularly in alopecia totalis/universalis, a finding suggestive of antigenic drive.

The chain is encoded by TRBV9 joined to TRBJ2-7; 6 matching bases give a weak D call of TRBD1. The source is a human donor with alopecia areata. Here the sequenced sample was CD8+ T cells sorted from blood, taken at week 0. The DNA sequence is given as TGTGCCAGCAGCGAAGGGGGGTACTTC. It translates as CASSEGGYF. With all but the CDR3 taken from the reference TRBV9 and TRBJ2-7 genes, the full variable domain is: DSGVTQTPKHLITATGQRVTLRCSPRSGDLSVYWYQQSLDQGLQFLIQYYNGEERAKGNILERFSAQQFPDLHSELNLSSLELGDSALYFCASSEGGYFGPGTRLTVT.